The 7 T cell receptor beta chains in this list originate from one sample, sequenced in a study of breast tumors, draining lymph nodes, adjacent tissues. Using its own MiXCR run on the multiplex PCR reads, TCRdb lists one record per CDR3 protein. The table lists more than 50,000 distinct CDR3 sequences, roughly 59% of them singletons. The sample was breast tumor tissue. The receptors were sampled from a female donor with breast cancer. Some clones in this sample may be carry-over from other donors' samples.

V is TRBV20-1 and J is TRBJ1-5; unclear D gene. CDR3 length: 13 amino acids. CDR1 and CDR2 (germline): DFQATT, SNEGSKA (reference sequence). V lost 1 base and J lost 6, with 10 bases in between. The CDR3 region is CSARGRVGQPQHF. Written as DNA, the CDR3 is TGCAGTGCTAGAGGGAGGGTGGGTCAGCCCCAGCATTTT.

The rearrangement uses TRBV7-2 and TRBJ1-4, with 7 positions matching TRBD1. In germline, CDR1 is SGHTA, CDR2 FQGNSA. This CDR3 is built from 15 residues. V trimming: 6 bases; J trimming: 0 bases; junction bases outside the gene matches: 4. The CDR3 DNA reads TGTGCCAGCAGTAACAGGGGATCAACTAATGAAAAACTGTTTTTT. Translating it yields CASSNRGSTNEKLFF.

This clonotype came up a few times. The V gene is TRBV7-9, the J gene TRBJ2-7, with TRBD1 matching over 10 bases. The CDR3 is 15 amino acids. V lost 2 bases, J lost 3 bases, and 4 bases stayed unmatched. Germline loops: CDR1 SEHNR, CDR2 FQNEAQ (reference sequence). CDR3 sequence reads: CASSLTRDRGYEQYF. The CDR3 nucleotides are TGTGCCAGCAGCTTAACCAGGGACAGGGGCTACGAGCAGTACTTC.

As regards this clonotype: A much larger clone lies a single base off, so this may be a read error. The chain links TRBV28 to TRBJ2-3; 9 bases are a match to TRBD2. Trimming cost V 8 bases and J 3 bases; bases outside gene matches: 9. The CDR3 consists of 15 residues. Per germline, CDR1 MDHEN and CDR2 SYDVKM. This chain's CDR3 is CASGISGSGTDTQYF. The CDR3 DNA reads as TGTGCCAGCGGTATTAGCGGGAGTGGGACAGATACGCAGTATTTT.

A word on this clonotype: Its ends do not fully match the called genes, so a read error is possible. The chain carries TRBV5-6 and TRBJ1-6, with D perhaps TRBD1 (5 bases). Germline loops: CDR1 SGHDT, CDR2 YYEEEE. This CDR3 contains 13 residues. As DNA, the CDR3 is TGTGCCAGCAGCTTGATGGACAATTTACCCCTCCACTTT. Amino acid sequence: CASSLMDNLPLHF. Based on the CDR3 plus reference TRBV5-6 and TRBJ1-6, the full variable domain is DAGVTQSPTHLIKTRGQQVTLRCSPKSGHDTVSWYQQALGQGPQFIFQYYEEEERQRGNFPDRFSGHQFPNYSSELNVNALLLGDSALYLCASSLMDNLPLHFGNGTRLTVT.

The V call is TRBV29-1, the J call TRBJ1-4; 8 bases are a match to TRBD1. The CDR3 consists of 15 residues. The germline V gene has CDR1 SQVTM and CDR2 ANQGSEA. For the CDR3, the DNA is TGCGCGTTTGAAGCGGGGACGGGGACAGGTGAAAAACTGTTTTTT. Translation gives CAFEAGTGTGEKLFF.

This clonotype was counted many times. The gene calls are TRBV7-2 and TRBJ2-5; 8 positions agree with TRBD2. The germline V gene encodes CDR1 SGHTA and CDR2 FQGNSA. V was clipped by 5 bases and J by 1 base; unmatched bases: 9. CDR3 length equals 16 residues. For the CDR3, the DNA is TGTGCCAGCAGCGCCTATCGGGGGGGCACCCAAGAGACCCAGTACTTC. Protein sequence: CASSAYRGGTQETQYF.